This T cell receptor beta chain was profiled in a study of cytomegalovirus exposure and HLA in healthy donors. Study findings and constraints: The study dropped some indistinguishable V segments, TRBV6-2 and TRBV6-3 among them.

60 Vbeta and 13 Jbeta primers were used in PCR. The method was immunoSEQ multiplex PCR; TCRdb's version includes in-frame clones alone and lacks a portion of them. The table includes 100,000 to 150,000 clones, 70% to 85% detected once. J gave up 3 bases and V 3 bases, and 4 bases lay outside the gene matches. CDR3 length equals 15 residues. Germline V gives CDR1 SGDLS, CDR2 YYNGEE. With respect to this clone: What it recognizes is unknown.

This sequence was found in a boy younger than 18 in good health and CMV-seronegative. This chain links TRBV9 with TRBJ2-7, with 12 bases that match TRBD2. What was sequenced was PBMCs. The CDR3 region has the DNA TGTGCCAGCAGCGGCGGGACTAGCGGGTTCTACGAGCAGTACTTC. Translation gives CASSGGTSGFYEQYF.